The clone carrying this T cell receptor beta chain was counted ten times or more. Time point here: before trial treatment. Donors were given nivolumab, ipilimumab, aspirin, low-dose cyclophosphamide and low-dose radiotherapy. CDR1 PRHDT and CDR2 FYEKMQ come from the germline V gene (reference sequence). The CDR3 has 15 residues. The V gene lost 6 bases and the J gene lost 4 bases, with 17 bases spanning the gap. With TRAV- and TRBV-specific primers, first-strand cDNA was made, covering the alpha and beta chains. TCR amplification used 20 to 25 PCR cycles, a constant-region primer and a V-primer adapter. TCRdb fed the reads into MiXCR, producing one record per CDR3 protein. This sample has around 68,000 distinct CDR3 sequences, with about 25% found just once. The data belong to a study of low-dose radiotherapy and immunotherapy resistance in tumors. The overall study: Each fraction given to Cohort 2 every two weeks delivered 1 Gy, and the total reached 13 Gy over 26 weeks. While receiving nivolumab 240 mg every two weeks, patients also received ipilimumab 1 mg/kg every six weeks, both intravenously.

This receptor was identified in a male donor with rectosigmoid adenocarcinoma. This chain joins TRBV13 and TRBJ2-3, with D possibly matching TRBD2 (5 bases). Sequenced material: PBMCs, taken before treatment. The CDR3 DNA reads TGTGCCAGCAGTGAACGGCCGGGGTCCCCAGATACGCAGTATTTT. This sequence encodes CASSERPGSPDTQYF.